Below, one T cell receptor (beta chain) is given with its context. Its antigen remains unknown. The sample comes from a study of shared clonotypes between healthy human individuals. Study results and limitations: Naive CD4 clonotypes overlapped across a handful of donors at approximately 4.5%. It was anticipated that sequencing depth would influence how many clonotypes donors shared.

The naive CD8 fraction comprised CD45RO-negative cells positively selected for CCR7 and excluded terminally differentiated effector memory CD45RA+ cells. Germline lookup yields CDR1 SEHNR and CDR2 FQNEAQ (reference sequence). The J segment lost 2 bases and the V segment lost 2 bases, leaving 8 bases of the junction unmatched. There are 17 residues in the CDR3. Only in-frame clones appear in the TCRdb table, and some are missing; sequencing was by immunoSEQ multiplex PCR. The sample has around 2.1 million clones, roughly 91% seen once. This chain links TRBV7-9 with TRBJ2-2; 7 nucleotides line up with TRBD1. The source is a man aged 18 to 30 in good health. Some clones in this sample may be carry-over from other donors' samples. Sequencing was done on a sample of naive CD8+ T cells from PBMCs. In DNA form, the CDR3 reads TGTGCCAGCAGCTTATCTATGAGACAGGGTAACACCGGGGAGCTGTTTTTT. Residues: CASSLSMRQGNTGELFF. The whole variable domain, remainder taken from reference TRBV7-9 and TRBJ2-2, is DTGVSQNPRHKITKRGQNVTFRCDPISEHNRLYWYRQTLGQGPEFLTYFQNEAQLEKSRLLSDRFSAERPKGSFSTLEIQRTEQGDSAMYLCASSLSMRQGNTGELFFGEGSRLTVL.